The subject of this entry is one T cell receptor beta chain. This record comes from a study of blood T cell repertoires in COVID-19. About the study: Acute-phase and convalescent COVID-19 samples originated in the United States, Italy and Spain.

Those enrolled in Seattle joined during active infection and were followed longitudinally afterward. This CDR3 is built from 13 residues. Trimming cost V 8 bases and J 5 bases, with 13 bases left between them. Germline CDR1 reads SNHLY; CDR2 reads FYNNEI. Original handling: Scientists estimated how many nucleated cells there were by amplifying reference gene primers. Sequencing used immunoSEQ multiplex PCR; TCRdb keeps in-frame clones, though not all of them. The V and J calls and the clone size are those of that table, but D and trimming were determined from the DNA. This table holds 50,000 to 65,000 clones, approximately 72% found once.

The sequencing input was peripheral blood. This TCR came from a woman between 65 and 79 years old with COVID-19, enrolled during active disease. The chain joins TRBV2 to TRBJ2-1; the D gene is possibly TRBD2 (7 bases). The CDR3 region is CASWTAGHNEQFF. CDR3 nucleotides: TGTGCCAGCTGGACAGCGGGACACAATGAGCAGTTCTTC.